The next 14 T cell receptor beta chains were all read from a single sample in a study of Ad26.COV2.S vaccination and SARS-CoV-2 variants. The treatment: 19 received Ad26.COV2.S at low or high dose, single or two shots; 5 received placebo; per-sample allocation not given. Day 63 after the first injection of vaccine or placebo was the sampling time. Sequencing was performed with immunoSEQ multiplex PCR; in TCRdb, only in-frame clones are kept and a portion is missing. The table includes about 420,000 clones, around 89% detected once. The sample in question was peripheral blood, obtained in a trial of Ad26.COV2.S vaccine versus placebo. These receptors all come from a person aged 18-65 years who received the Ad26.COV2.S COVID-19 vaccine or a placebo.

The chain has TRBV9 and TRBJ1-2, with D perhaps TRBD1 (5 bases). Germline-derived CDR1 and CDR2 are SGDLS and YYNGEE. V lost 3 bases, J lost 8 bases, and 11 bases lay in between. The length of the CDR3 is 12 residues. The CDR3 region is CASSGLWGGYTF. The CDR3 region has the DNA TGTGCCAGCAGCGGCTTGTGGGGCGGCTACACCTTC.

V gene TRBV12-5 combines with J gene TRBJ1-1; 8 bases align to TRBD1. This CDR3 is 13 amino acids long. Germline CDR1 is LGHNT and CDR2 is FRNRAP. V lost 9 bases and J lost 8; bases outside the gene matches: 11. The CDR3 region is CASPRQGAREAFF. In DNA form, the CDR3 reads TGTGCTAGCCCAAGGCAGGGGGCGAGGGAAGCTTTCTTT. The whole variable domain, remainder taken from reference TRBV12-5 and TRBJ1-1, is DARVTQTPRHKVTEMGQEVTMRCQPILGHNTVFWYRQTMMQGLELLAYFRNRAPLDDSGMPKDRFSAEMPDATLATLKIQPSEPRDSAVYFCASPRQGAREAFFGQGTRLTVV.

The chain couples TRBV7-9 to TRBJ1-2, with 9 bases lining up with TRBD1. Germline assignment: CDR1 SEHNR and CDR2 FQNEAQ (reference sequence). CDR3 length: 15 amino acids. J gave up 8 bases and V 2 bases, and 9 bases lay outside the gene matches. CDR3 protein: CASSLLAGTGRGYTF. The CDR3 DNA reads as TGTGCCAGCAGCTTACTGGCTGGGACAGGGAGGGGCTACACCTTC. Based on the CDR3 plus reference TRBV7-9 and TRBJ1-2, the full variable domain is DTGVSQNPRHKITKRGQNVTFRCDPISEHNRLYWYRQTLGQGPEFLTYFQNEAQLEKSRLLSDRFSAERPKGSFSTLEIQRTEQGDSAMYLCASSLLAGTGRGYTFGSGTRLTVV.

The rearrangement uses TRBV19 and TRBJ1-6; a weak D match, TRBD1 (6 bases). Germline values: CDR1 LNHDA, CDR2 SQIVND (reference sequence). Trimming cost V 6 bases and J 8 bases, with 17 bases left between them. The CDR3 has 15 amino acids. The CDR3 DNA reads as TGTGCCAGTAGGGGGGCCGGTGTAATTGATTCACCCCTCCACTTT. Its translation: CASRGAGVIDSPLHF.

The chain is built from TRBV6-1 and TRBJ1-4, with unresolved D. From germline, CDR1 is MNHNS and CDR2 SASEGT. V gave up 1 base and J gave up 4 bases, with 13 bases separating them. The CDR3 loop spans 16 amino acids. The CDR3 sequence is CASSEVGRRINEKLFF. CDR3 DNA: TGTGCCAGCAGTGAAGTAGGTCGGCGGATTAATGAAAAACTGTTTTTT.

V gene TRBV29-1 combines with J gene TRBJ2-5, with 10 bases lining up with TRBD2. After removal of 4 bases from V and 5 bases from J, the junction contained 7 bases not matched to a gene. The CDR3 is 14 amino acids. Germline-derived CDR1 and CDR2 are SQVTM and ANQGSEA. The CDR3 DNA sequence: TGCAGCGTTGGGAAGCGGGGGGGCGTTGAGACCCAGTACTTC. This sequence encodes CSVGKRGGVETQYF. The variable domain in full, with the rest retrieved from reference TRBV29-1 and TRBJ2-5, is SAVISQKPSRDICQRGTSLTIQCQVDSQVTMMFWYRQQPGQSLTLIATANQGSEATYESGFVIDKFPISRPNLTFSTLTVSNMSPEDSSIYLCSVGKRGGVETQYFGPGTRLLVL.

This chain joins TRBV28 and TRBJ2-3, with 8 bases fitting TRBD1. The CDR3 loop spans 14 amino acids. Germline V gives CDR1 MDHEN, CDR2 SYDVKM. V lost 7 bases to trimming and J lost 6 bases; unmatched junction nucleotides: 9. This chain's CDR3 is CASTGQGQADTQYF. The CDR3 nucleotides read TGTGCCAGCACCGGACAGGGACAGGCGGATACGCAGTATTTT.

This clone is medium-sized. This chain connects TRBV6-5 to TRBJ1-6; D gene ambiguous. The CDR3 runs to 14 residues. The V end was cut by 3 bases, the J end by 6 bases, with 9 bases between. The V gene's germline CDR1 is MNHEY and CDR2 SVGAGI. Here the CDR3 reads CASSYLGPNSPLHF. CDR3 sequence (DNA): TGTGCCAGCAGTTATCTGGGTCCTAATTCACCCCTCCACTTT.

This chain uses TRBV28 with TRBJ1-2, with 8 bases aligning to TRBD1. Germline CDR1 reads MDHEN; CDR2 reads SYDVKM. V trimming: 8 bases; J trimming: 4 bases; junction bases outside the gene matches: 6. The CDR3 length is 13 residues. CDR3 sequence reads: CASSGQGPYGYTF. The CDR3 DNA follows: TGTGCCAGCTCCGGACAGGGTCCCTATGGCTACACCTTC.

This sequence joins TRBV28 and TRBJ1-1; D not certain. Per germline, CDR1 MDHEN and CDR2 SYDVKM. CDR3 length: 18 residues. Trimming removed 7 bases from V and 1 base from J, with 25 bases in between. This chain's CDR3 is CASNDRRTSSGENTEAFF. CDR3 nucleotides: TGTGCCAGCAACGACCGACGGACCTCAAGTGGGGAGAACACTGAAGCTTTCTTT.

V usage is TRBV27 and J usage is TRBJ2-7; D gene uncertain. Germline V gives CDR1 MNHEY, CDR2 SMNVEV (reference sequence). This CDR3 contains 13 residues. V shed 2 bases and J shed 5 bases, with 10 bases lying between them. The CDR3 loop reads CASSLVGLHEQYF. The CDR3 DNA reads TGTGCCAGCAGTTTAGTAGGGTTGCACGAGCAGTACTTC.

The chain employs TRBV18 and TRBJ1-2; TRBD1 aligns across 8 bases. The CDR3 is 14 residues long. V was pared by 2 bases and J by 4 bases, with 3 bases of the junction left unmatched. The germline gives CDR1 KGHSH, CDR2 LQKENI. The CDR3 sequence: CASSPGQGRYGYTF. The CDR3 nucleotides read TGTGCCAGCTCACCAGGACAGGGCCGCTATGGCTACACCTTC. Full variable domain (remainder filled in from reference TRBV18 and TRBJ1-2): NAGVMQNPRHLVRRRGQEARLRCSPMKGHSHVYWYRQLPEEGLKFMVYLQKENIIDESGMPKERFSAEFPKEGPSILRIQQVVRGDSAAYFCASSPGQGRYGYTFGSGTRLTVV.

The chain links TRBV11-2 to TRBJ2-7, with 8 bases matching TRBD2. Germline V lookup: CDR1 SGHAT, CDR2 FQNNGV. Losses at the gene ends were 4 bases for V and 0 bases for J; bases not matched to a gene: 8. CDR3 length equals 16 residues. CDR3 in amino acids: CASSSISGGNSYEQYF. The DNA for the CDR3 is TGTGCCAGCAGCTCGATATCGGGGGGGAACTCCTACGAGCAGTACTTC.

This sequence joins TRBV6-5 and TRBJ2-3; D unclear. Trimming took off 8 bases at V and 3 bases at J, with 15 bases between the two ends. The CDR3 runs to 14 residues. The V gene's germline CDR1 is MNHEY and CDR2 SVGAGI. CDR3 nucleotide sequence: TGTGCCAGCCTCGCTCCAGTTGAGACAGATACGCAGTATTTT. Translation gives CASLAPVETDTQYF.